The T cell receptor beta chain under discussion was sequenced for a study of technical replicates of blood from a few donors. Here immunoSEQ multiplex PCR was the method, and the copy in TCRdb shows in-frame clones only, minus some. The sample includes approximately 53,000 clones, about 96% of them seen just once. V lost 3 bases to trimming and J lost 5 bases, with 19 bases between them. Looked up from germline, CDR1 is MRHNA and CDR2 is SNTAGT. The CDR3 has 16 amino acids. The sequenced material came from T cells isolated from PBMCs. This TCR came from a human donor in good health. This sequence joins TRBV6-4 and TRBJ1-2, with D unclear. The CDR3 loop is CASSETGLESRYGYTF. The DNA for the CDR3 is TGTGCCAGCAGTGAAACGGGGTTAGAGTCTAGGTATGGCTACACCTTC.